A few counts support the clone carrying this T cell receptor (beta chain). This specimen comes from a study of blood T cell repertoires in COVID-19. The table came from immunoSEQ multiplex PCR; TCRdb's copy has only in-frame clones and leaves some out. The sample shows approximately 220,000 clones, roughly four fifths of them seen only once. Trimming left V 3 bases short and J 5 bases short, with 16 bases between. Germline-derived CDR1 and CDR2 are GTSNPN and SVGIG (reference sequence). The CDR3 has 14 residues. The receptor's source is a woman aged 40 to 55 with active or convalescent COVID-19. The specimen sequenced was peripheral blood. This chain links TRBV30 with TRBJ1-2; tentatively, D is TRBD1 (6 bases). The CDR3 region is CAWREPGGRYGYTF. CDR3 sequence (DNA): TGTGCCTGGAGGGAACCGGGGGGGCGGTATGGCTACACCTTC.